The 18 T cell receptor beta chains below all came from one sample that was sequenced in a study of blood T cell repertoires in COVID-19. Produced via immunoSEQ multiplex PCR; TCRdb's table is partial and in-frame only. The repertoire holds around 300,000 clones, with about 90% as singletons. The sample taken for sequencing was PBMCs or T cells enriched from blood (not recorded which). The source of these receptors is a young woman with acute COVID-19.

This chain connects TRBV3-1 (or the pseudogene TRBV3-2) to TRBJ2-7; perhaps TRBD1 as D (6 bases). Between the trimmed V and J ends, which lost 5 bases and 2 bases, there was a span of 16 bases. CDR3 length equals 15 residues. CDR1 is LGHDT, CDR2 YNNKEL, per germline (reference sequence). The CDR3 sequence: CASSSQGFGPYEQYF. The CDR3 DNA reads TGTGCCAGCAGCTCCCAGGGGTTTGGGCCCTACGAGCAGTACTTC.

The V gene is TRBV29-1, the J gene TRBJ2-1; 8 nucleotides match TRBD2. This CDR3 is built from 18 residues. After removal of 7 bases from V and 5 bases from J, the junction contained 22 bases not matched to a gene. Germline assignment: CDR1 SQVTM and CDR2 ANQGSEA. CDR3 sequence reads: CSAPLGREGGWTHNEQFF. The CDR3 bases are TGCAGCGCCCCCCTGGGTCGGGAGGGTGGTTGGACACACAATGAGCAGTTCTTC.

The chain uses TRBV10-1 and TRBJ2-2, with 10 bases fitting TRBD2. Germline loops: CDR1 WNHNN, CDR2 SYGVQD (reference sequence). The trim removed 7 bases at V and 0 bases at J, leaving 5 bases unmatched. The CDR3 contains 16 residues. Written as DNA, the CDR3 is TGCGCCAGCACTGGTAGCGGGGGGACGAACACCGGGGAGCTGTTTTTT. The encoded protein is CASTGSGGTNTGELFF.

The chain couples TRBV28 to TRBJ2-1, with 10 bases fitting TRBD2. Per the germline V gene, CDR1 is MDHEN and CDR2 is SYDVKM. Germline trimming cut 5 bases from V and 0 bases from J; bases unmatched to any gene: 16. This CDR3 is built from 20 residues. The CDR3 sequence is CASSPPPGLAGEISYNEQFF. CDR3 in DNA: TGTGCCAGCAGTCCTCCCCCCGGGCTAGCGGGAGAAATCTCCTACAATGAGCAGTTCTTC.

The rearrangement uses TRBV12-3 or TRBV12-4 and TRBJ1-5; D is uncertain. The CDR3 totals 12 residues. V gave up 6 bases and J gave up 7 bases, with 10 bases separating them. This chain's CDR3 is CASRRDSQPQHF. The DNA for the CDR3 is TGTGCCAGCAGGAGGGATTCCCAGCCCCAGCATTTT.

This chain joins TRBV7-8 and TRBJ1-4; D remains ambiguous. The V end lost 5 bases, the J end lost 0 bases, and 16 bases lay between the germline ends. The CDR3 contains 17 residues. The germline V gene encodes CDR1 SGHVS and CDR2 FQNEAQ. In nucleotides, the CDR3 is TGTGCCAGCAGCGCGAGCAGACTTCGAACAACTAATGAAAAACTGTTTTTT. Its translation: CASSASRLRTTNEKLFF.

The chain combines TRBV18 with TRBJ1-1, with 8 bases matching TRBD1. The germline V gene encodes CDR1 KGHSH and CDR2 LQKENI. Germline trimming cut 6 bases from V and 2 bases from J; bases unmatched to any gene: 11. The CDR3 contains 16 residues. The CDR3 nucleotides are TGTGCCAGCTCCCCTGACAGGGGTTCGCTCAACACTGAAGCTTTCTTT. It yields the protein CASSPDRGSLNTEAFF.

The gene calls are TRBV5-1 and TRBJ2-5, with D perhaps TRBD1 (6 bases). The CDR3 length is 16 residues. Germline values: CDR1 SGHRS, CDR2 YFSETQ. Trimming removed 4 bases at V and 1 base at J, with 17 bases between. CDR3 amino acids: CASSLGQTGSQETQYF. The CDR3 coding sequence is TGCGCCAGCAGCCTCGGACAGACAGGATCCCAAGAGACCCAGTACTTC.

This clone has only one observation. The genes are TRBV28 and TRBJ1-5; D remains ambiguous. Per the germline V gene, CDR1 is MDHEN and CDR2 is SYDVKM. With 2 bases removed from V and 2 bases from J, the gap between germline ends came to 16 bases. The CDR3 is 17 amino acids. The CDR3 loop is CASSLIAAPNRNQPQHF. DNA of the CDR3: TGTGCCAGCAGTTTAATTGCGGCGCCGAACCGCAATCAGCCCCAGCATTTT.

The rearrangement uses TRBV5-1 and TRBJ2-1; 8 nucleotides align to TRBD2. There are 15 residues in the CDR3. J was trimmed by 0 bases and V by 3 bases; bases with no gene match: 2. Germline assignment: CDR1 SGHRS and CDR2 YFSETQ. The chain's CDR3 is CASSSTSDSYNEQFF. The CDR3 nucleotides read TGCGCCAGCAGCTCGACTAGCGACTCCTACAATGAGCAGTTCTTC. Filled out from reference TRBV5-1 and TRBJ2-1, the complete variable domain reads KAGVTQTPRYLIKTRGQQVTLSCSPISGHRSVSWYQQTPGQGLQFLFEYFSETQRNKGNFPGRFSGRQFSNSRSEMNVSTLELGDSALYLCASSSTSDSYNEQFFGPGTRLTVL.

The chain links TRBV28 to TRBJ2-7; a weak D match, TRBD2 (6 bases). Trimming pared 3 bases from V and 3 bases from J, leaving 15 bases between. The CDR3 spans 15 residues. Per the germline V gene, CDR1 is MDHEN and CDR2 is SYDVKM. CDR3 region: CASSFDSQGGYEQYF. In DNA, the CDR3 is TGTGCCAGCAGTTTCGACTCCCAGGGAGGCTACGAGCAGTACTTC.

The chain couples TRBV7-2 to TRBJ2-1; 10 nucleotides match TRBD2. Germline V CDR1 and CDR2: SGHTA, FQGNSA. This CDR3 comprises 15 residues. The trim removed 5 bases at V and 4 bases at J, leaving 5 bases unmatched. The CDR3, as DNA: TGTGCCAGCAGCGTTACTAGCGGGACTTACAATGAGCAGTTCTTC. This gives the protein CASSVTSGTYNEQFF.

V is TRBV3-1 (or the pseudogene TRBV3-2) and J is TRBJ2-1; TRBD1 aligns across 10 bases. The CDR3 has 14 amino acids. Germline V lookup: CDR1 LGHDT, CDR2 YNNKEL (reference sequence). Trimming cost V 1 base and J 9 bases; bases outside gene matches: 3. The CDR3 DNA follows: TGTGCCAGCAGCCAAGGGACAGGGGGGGTTGAGCAGTTCTTC. It translates to CASSQGTGGVEQFF.

The V call is TRBV4-2, the J call TRBJ1-5; 9 bases match TRBD1. The trim removed 4 bases at V and 5 bases at J, leaving 6 bases unmatched. Germline-derived CDR1 and CDR2 are LGHNA and YNFKEQ. CDR3 size: 15 residues. This CDR3 reads CASSPQDRGDQPQHF. In DNA form, the CDR3 reads TGTGCCAGCAGCCCGCAGGACAGGGGAGATCAGCCCCAGCATTTT.

The chain recombines TRBV7-9 with TRBJ1-6, with unresolved D. The germline V and J ends were trimmed by 1 base and 6 bases, with 10 bases remaining between them. CDR1 and CDR2 (germline): SEHNR, FQNEAQ (reference sequence). The CDR3 length is 15 residues. The DNA of the CDR3 is TGTGCCAGCAGCTTAGAGGAGGTGCCTAATTCACCCCTCCACTTT. Its protein product is CASSLEEVPNSPLHF.

The J gene is TRBJ2-1, the V gene TRBV5-1, with TRBD2 matching 11 bases. The V gene end was trimmed by 4 bases and the J gene end by 4 bases; junction bases not matched to a gene: 10. The CDR3 is made up of 17 amino acids. Germline V gene data show CDR1 as SGHRS and CDR2 as YFSETQ. Here the CDR3 DNA reads TGCGCCAGCAGCATTACCACCGGGACTAGCGGATACAATGAGCAGTTCTTC. Translation gives CASSITTGTSGYNEQFF. The entire variable domain, with the rest obtained from reference TRBV5-1 and TRBJ2-1, is as follows: KAGVTQTPRYLIKTRGQQVTLSCSPISGHRSVSWYQQTPGQGLQFLFEYFSETQRNKGNFPGRFSGRQFSNSRSEMNVSTLELGDSALYLCASSITTGTSGYNEQFFGPGTRLTVL.

V and J are TRBV6-5 and TRBJ1-1, with 8 nucleotides matching TRBD1. Trimming cost V 2 bases and J 11 bases; bases outside gene matches: 10. Germline CDR1 MNHEY, CDR2 SVGAGI. The CDR3 length is 14 residues. The CDR3 coding sequence is TGTGCCAGCAGTTACGAGCAGGGGGCCGGAACGGCTTTCTTT. The encoded protein is CASSYEQGAGTAFF.

The CDR3: CASSSGRPAFF. The CDR3 DNA reads TGTGCCAGCAGTTCCGGGAGGCCGGCTTTCTTT. The rearrangement joins TRBV12-3 or TRBV12-4 to TRBJ1-1; D is uncertain. The CDR3 consists of 11 residues. The V gene lost 4 bases and the J gene lost 11 bases, with 11 bases spanning the gap.